The 2 T cell receptor beta chains listed next were all sequenced from one sample in a study of T-cell reconstitution after alpha-beta-depleted transplantation in children. Construction of the TCRbeta library involved unique molecular identifiers. One entry per CDR3 protein, called by TCRdb with MiXCR from the PCR reads. The table has fewer than 500,000 distinct CDR3 sequences, 43% seen once. Source: PBMCs, taken before TCRalphabeta/CD19-depleted stem cell transplant. These receptors all stem from a girl aged 2 to 9 with aplastic anemia, due to receive a stem cell transplant.

This clonotype has only a few counts. V gene TRBV29-1 combines with J gene TRBJ1-2; 9 bases agree with TRBD1. The CDR3 spans 13 residues. Trimming cost V 6 bases and J 8 bases; bases outside gene matches: 10. Germline V gene lookup returns CDR1 SQVTM and CDR2 ANQGSEA. The DNA for the CDR3 is TGCAGCGTCTCTTTCGGACAGGGGTACGGCTACACCTTC. As protein: CSVSFGQGYGYTF.

The table lists this clonotype with a few counts. The chain joins TRBV10-3 to TRBJ2-6; 11 bases fit TRBD1. The CDR3 runs to 19 residues. Germline lookup yields CDR1 ENHRY and CDR2 SYGVKD. Trimming cost V 0 bases and J 5 bases; bases outside gene matches: 9. The CDR3 here is CAISESGQGALFWANVLTF. In nucleotides, the CDR3 is TGTGCCATCAGTGAGTCTGGACAGGGGGCCTTATTCTGGGCCAACGTCCTGACTTTC.